Below, 30 T cell receptor beta chains from the same sample are listed, as sequenced in a study of T cell responses to AZD1222 COVID-19 vaccine. Profiling relied on immunoSEQ multiplex PCR, and the TCRdb table lists in-frame clones only, not all of them. The table has around 89,000 clones, around 86% seen once; the top ten hold roughly a tenth. The sample in question was peripheral blood, obtained on day 0 of AZD1222 vaccination. Receptor source: an adult in good health.

The J gene is TRBJ2-3, the V gene TRBV5-8, with unresolved D. Per the germline V gene, CDR1 is SGHTS and CDR2 is YDEGEE. There are 15 residues in the CDR3. Trimming cost V 0 bases and J 3 bases, with 11 bases left between them. The CDR3 bases are TGTGCCAGCAGCTTGGGGGCAGGCGGTACAGATACGCAGTATTTT. Its translation is CASSLGAGGTDTQYF.

CDR3 sequence: CASSDWYQPNEQFF. In DNA, the CDR3 is TGTGCCAGCAGTGATTGGTACCAGCCCAATGAGCAGTTCTTC. The chain employs TRBV2 and TRBJ2-1; D not resolved. CDR1 and CDR2 from the germline V gene are SNHLY and FYNNEI. V was trimmed by 3 bases and J by 6 bases, leaving 12 bases between them. CDR3 length: 14 residues.

The chain joins TRBV18 to TRBJ1-3; D gene ambiguous. From germline, CDR1 is KGHSH and CDR2 LQKENI. Between the trimmed V and J ends, which lost 3 bases and 4 bases, there was a span of 10 bases. This CDR3 is 14 amino acids long. In DNA, the CDR3 is TGTGCCAGCTCACCGGGTATGACGGGAAACACCATATATTTT. It translates to CASSPGMTGNTIYF.

J is TRBJ2-5 and V is TRBV20-1, with D possibly being TRBD2 (5 bases). V lost 3 bases to trimming and J lost 4 bases, with 18 bases between them. The CDR3 is made up of 15 amino acids. Germline CDR1 DFQATT, CDR2 SNEGSKA (reference sequence). The CDR3 sequence is CSASKVAGGRETQYF. The CDR3 region has the DNA TGCAGTGCTAGTAAGGTAGCCGGAGGTCGAGAGACCCAGTACTTC.

The chain uses TRBV27 and TRBJ1-1; TRBD1 is a possible D gene (5 bases). The CDR3 covers 14 residues. Per germline, CDR1 MNHEY and CDR2 SMNVEV (reference sequence). V was cut by 3 bases and J by 4 bases, with 12 bases left in between. DNA of the CDR3: TGTGCCAGCAGTTTGCGGCAGGGAGCCACTGAAGCTTTCTTT. Its translation: CASSLRQGATEAFF.

The rearrangement joins TRBV2 to TRBJ1-4; 9 bases line up with TRBD1. The V gene end was trimmed by 5 bases and the J gene end by 0 bases; junction bases not matched to a gene: 4. The CDR3 consists of 16 residues. Germline V gene data show CDR1 as SNHLY and CDR2 as FYNNEI. CDR3 residues: CASSPDRGATNEKLFF. The CDR3 DNA sequence: TGTGCCAGCAGTCCAGACAGGGGGGCAACTAATGAAAAACTGTTTTTT.

The chain has TRBV5-1 and TRBJ2-7; 7 bases agree with TRBD1. The J segment lost 6 bases and the V segment lost 3 bases, leaving 6 bases of the junction unmatched. This CDR3 spans 13 amino acids. The germline CDR1 and CDR2 sequences are SGHRS and YFSETQ. This CDR3 is CASSSGTAVEQYF. DNA for the CDR3: TGCGCCAGCAGCTCCGGGACAGCGGTCGAGCAGTACTTC.

V gene TRBV30 combines with J gene TRBJ1-5; tentatively, D is TRBD1 (5 bases). Trimming took 0 bases from V and 2 from J, leaving 5 bases between them. The CDR3 loop spans 13 amino acids. Germline V gene data show CDR1 as GTSNPN and CDR2 as SVGIG (reference sequence). CDR3 sequence reads: CAWSVQGNQPQHF. The CDR3 DNA is TGTGCCTGGAGTGTACAGGGCAATCAGCCCCAGCATTTT.

V is TRBV5-6 and J is TRBJ1-2; D remains unclear. The V gene lost 2 bases and the J gene lost 7 bases, with 12 bases spanning the gap. Germline lookup yields CDR1 SGHDT and CDR2 YYEEEE. The CDR3 runs to 13 residues. CDR3 DNA sequence: TGTGCCAGCAGCTTAAGGGCGGCGAGTGGCTACACCTTC. Its translation is CASSLRAASGYTF.

The chain combines TRBV19 with TRBJ2-3, with D perhaps TRBD2 (6 bases). This CDR3 has 16 amino acids. V lost 6 bases to trimming and J lost 2 bases, with 18 bases between them. Germline V gene lookup returns CDR1 LNHDA and CDR2 SQIVND (reference sequence). This chain's CDR3 is CASRGMTGTSTDTQYF. DNA for the CDR3: TGTGCCAGTAGGGGAATGACCGGGACTTCCACAGATACGCAGTATTTT.

The rearrangement uses TRBV19 and TRBJ2-2; possibly TRBD1 for D (6 bases). This CDR3 comprises 14 residues. Between the trimmed V and J ends, which lost 3 bases and 5 bases, there was a span of 10 bases. Germline lookup yields CDR1 LNHDA and CDR2 SQIVND (reference sequence). As DNA, the CDR3 is TGTGCCAGTAGTATCCGCGACAGGACCGGGGAGCTGTTTTTT. Its protein product is CASSIRDRTGELFF.

This clone appeared a few times. The chain combines TRBV7-6 with TRBJ2-4; either TRBD1 or TRBD2 may fit D (5 bases each). V was clipped by 5 bases and J by 0 bases, with 20 bases between them. The length of the CDR3 is 18 residues. Germline CDR1 is SGHVS and CDR2 is FNYEAQ. The CDR3 DNA follows: TGTGCCAGCAGCCCAGGACGGGACGGAGTGATAGCCAAAAACATTCAGTACTTC. It is translated as CASSPGRDGVIAKNIQYF. Full variable domain (rest looked up from reference TRBV7-6 and TRBJ2-4): GAGVSQSPRYKVTKRGQDVALRCDPISGHVSLYWYRQALGQGPEFLTYFNYEAQQDKSGLPNDRFSAERPEGSISTLTIQRTEQRDSAMYRCASSPGRDGVIAKNIQYFGAGTRLSVL.

The rearrangement joins TRBV28 to TRBJ1-1; no firm D call. Germline V gene data show CDR1 as MDHEN and CDR2 as SYDVKM. V gave up 1 base and J gave up 4 bases, with 4 bases separating them. The CDR3 spans 12 residues. The CDR3 region has the DNA TGTGCCAGCAGTTTATTAGGCACTGAAGCTTTCTTT. Translating gives CASSLLGTEAFF.

The rearrangement uses TRBV29-1 and TRBJ2-2; D ambiguous. Trimming removed 4 bases from V and 2 bases from J, with 11 bases in between. CDR1 and CDR2 (germline): SQVTM, ANQGSEA. The CDR3 sequence is 14 residues long. The DNA for the CDR3 is TGCAGCGTTGGGGTCAGAACTAACACCGGGGAGCTGTTTTTT. This translates into CSVGVRTNTGELFF.

This chain links TRBV2 with TRBJ2-7, with D possibly being TRBD1 or TRBD2 (5 bases each). Germline V CDR1 and CDR2: SNHLY, FYNNEI. V lost 7 bases and J 3 bases, leaving 16 bases between the germline ends. The CDR3 consists of 14 residues. The CDR3 coding sequence is TGTGCCAGCAACCTAAGGGGTCGGGGCTACGAGCAGTACTTC. This gives the protein CASNLRGRGYEQYF.

The rearrangement links TRBV7-9 to TRBJ1-3; D perhaps matches TRBD1 (5 bases). Germline V gene data show CDR1 as SEHNR and CDR2 as FQNEAQ (reference sequence). Trimming took off 0 bases at V and 8 bases at J, with 8 bases between the two ends. CDR3 size: 13 residues. Written as DNA, the CDR3 is TGTGCCAGCAGCTTAGCGGGGCTTGACACCATATATTTT. Amino acid sequence: CASSLAGLDTIYF.

V is TRBV5-4 and J is TRBJ2-5; either TRBD1 or TRBD2 may supply D (5 bases each). CDR1 is SGHNT and CDR2 is YYREEE in the germline V gene (reference sequence). V shed 2 bases and J shed 5 bases, with 10 bases lying between them. There are 13 residues in the CDR3. The CDR3 reads CASSFLGTETQYF. The CDR3 DNA is TGTGCCAGCAGCTTTTTAGGGACCGAGACCCAGTACTTC.

V gene TRBV7-2 combines with J gene TRBJ2-7, with 13 bases aligning to TRBD2. The CDR3 covers 17 residues. The germline CDR1 and CDR2 sequences are SGHTA and FQGNSA. The ends lost 4 bases at V and 1 base at J; junction bases unmatched: 7. DNA of the CDR3: TGTGCCAGCAGCTATCAGGGGGGACTAGCGGGATCCTACGAGCAGTACTTC. This encodes CASSYQGGLAGSYEQYF.

The chain links TRBV7-7 to TRBJ2-1, with 14 bases identical to TRBD2. From germline, CDR1 is SSHAT and CDR2 FNYEAQ (reference sequence). Unmatched junction bases numbered 6, after V lost 0 bases and J lost 8 bases. The CDR3 sequence is 17 residues long. The CDR3 loop is CASSLAAGTSGSDEQFF. As DNA, the CDR3 is TGTGCCAGCAGCTTAGCCGCTGGGACTAGCGGGAGTGATGAGCAGTTCTTC.

The chain couples TRBV3-1 (or the pseudogene TRBV3-2) to TRBJ2-3; 11 nucleotides agree with TRBD2. After removal of 7 bases from V and 14 bases from J, the junction contained 8 bases not matched to a gene. CDR3 size: 12 residues. Germline loops: CDR1 LGHDT, CDR2 YNNKEL (reference sequence). CDR3 sequence reads: CASTKLAGAPYF. DNA of the CDR3: TGTGCCAGCACCAAACTAGCGGGGGCTCCGTATTTT.

The sample holds one count of this clone. The chain joins TRBV29-1 to TRBJ1-1; D gene ambiguous. V lost 0 bases and J lost 1, with 9 bases in between. Per germline, CDR1 SQVTM and CDR2 ANQGSEA. This CDR3 is 14 amino acids long. CDR3 region: CSVEEAGRNTEAFF. DNA for the CDR3: TGCAGCGTTGAAGAGGCCGGGAGGAACACTGAAGCTTTCTTT.

The gene calls are TRBV28 and TRBJ2-7; perhaps TRBD1 as D (6 bases). The V end was cut by 8 bases, the J end by 3 bases, with 11 bases between. The CDR3 loop spans 12 amino acids. The germline gives CDR1 MDHEN, CDR2 SYDVKM. CDR3 in amino acids: CASEGRGYEQYF. The CDR3 DNA follows: TGTGCCAGCGAGGGCAGGGGCTACGAGCAGTACTTC.

This clone turned up a few times. The V gene is TRBV10-1, the J gene TRBJ1-2; D unclear. Per germline, CDR1 WNHNN and CDR2 SYGVQD (reference sequence). V lost 9 bases to trimming and J lost 7 bases, with 18 bases between them. The CDR3 is 13 residues long. CDR3 sequence reads: CARVTEPWAGYTF. CDR3 bases: TGCGCCAGAGTAACGGAGCCTTGGGCTGGCTACACCTTC.

This clone was recorded only once. This chain connects TRBV5-1 to TRBJ2-7, with 12 bases identical to TRBD2. Per germline, CDR1 SGHRS and CDR2 YFSETQ. With V trimmed by 4 bases and J by 6 bases, 8 bases remained unmatched. The length of the CDR3 is 15 residues. The CDR3 spells CASSPELAGGSEQYF. CDR3 in DNA: TGCGCCAGCAGCCCGGAACTAGCGGGGGGCTCCGAGCAGTACTTC. Drawing the rest from reference TRBV5-1 and TRBJ2-7, the complete variable domain is KAGVTQTPRYLIKTRGQQVTLSCSPISGHRSVSWYQQTPGQGLQFLFEYFSETQRNKGNFPGRFSGRQFSNSRSEMNVSTLELGDSALYLCASSPELAGGSEQYFGPGTRLTVT.

The chain carries TRBV19 and TRBJ1-5, with no clear D. Germline V CDR1 and CDR2: LNHDA, SQIVND (reference sequence). Trimming left V 5 bases short and J 11 bases short, with 13 bases between. The CDR3 totals 12 residues. As DNA, the CDR3 is TGTGCCAGTAGTCCGGCGTTTGGGGCCCAGCATTTT. Protein: CASSPAFGAQHF.

The rearrangement joins TRBV7-3 to TRBJ2-1; a weak D match, TRBD2 (5 bases). This CDR3 contains 13 residues. From germline, CDR1 is SGHTA and CDR2 FQGTGA. The V and J ends lost 4 bases and 5 bases respectively, with 9 bases between them. The DNA for the CDR3 is TGTGCCAGCAGCTACGCGGGCAACAATGAGCAGTTCTTC. Amino acids: CASSYAGNNEQFF.

This chain uses TRBV7-9 with TRBJ1-1, with D hard to call. Deletions cut 3 bases from V and 7 bases from J, with 9 bases between. Germline V gene sequence: CDR1 SEHNR, CDR2 FQNEAQ (reference sequence). The CDR3 is made up of 12 amino acids. CDR3 loop: CASSFHGIEAFF. As DNA, the CDR3 is TGTGCCAGCAGCTTCCACGGAATTGAAGCTTTCTTT.

This sequence joins TRBV19 and TRBJ2-2; D call uncertain. Per the germline V gene, CDR1 is LNHDA and CDR2 is SQIVND (reference sequence). The germline V and J ends were trimmed by 4 bases and 1 base, with 7 bases remaining between them. The length of the CDR3 is 14 residues. DNA for the CDR3: TGTGCCAGTAGTAGGTCAGAGAACACCGGGGAGCTGTTTTTT. It specifies CASSRSENTGELFF.

The CDR3, as DNA: TGTGCCAGCAGCAAAGCTGGACAGGGCAAGGATCAGCCCCAGCATTTT. As protein: CASSKAGQGKDQPQHF. This sequence joins TRBV21-1 and TRBJ1-5; TRBD1, the table's D call, lacks a check against the DNA. TRBV21-1 is a known pseudogene. This CDR3 comprises 16 residues.

This rearrangement joins TRBV27 to TRBJ2-7; 8 bases are shared with TRBD2. The CDR3 sequence is 15 residues long. The junction had 10 bases not matched to a gene; V was cut back by 5 bases and J by 4 bases. Germline CDR1 reads MNHEY; CDR2 reads SMNVEV (reference sequence). The CDR3 DNA reads as TGTGCCAGCAGTCCCGGGAGGGGAGGGACGTACGAGCAGTACTTC. This translates into CASSPGRGGTYEQYF.